The sequence of this T cell receptor beta chain was determined in a study of T cell changes during pregnancy in multiple sclerosis. This clone is labeled as medium-sized. Per germline, CDR1 MNHNS and CDR2 SASEGT. The CDR3 spans 15 residues. V gave up 1 base and J gave up 6 bases; unmatched junction bases: 0. Assay: immunoSEQ multiplex PCR; the TCRdb copy retains only in-frame clones and omits some. Among 40,000 or so clones listed, more than 75% were seen once. The sequence was obtained from a female donor with multiple sclerosis, enrolled in a pregnancy study. Here the sequenced sample was CD8+ T cells from peripheral blood mononuclear cells, taken in the third trimester of pregnancy. The V and J genes are TRBV6-1 and TRBJ1-6; 10 bases map to TRBD1. As DNA, the CDR3 is TGTGCCAGCAGTGAAGGGACAGGGGGTAATTCACCCCTCCACTTT. Encoded protein: CASSEGTGGNSPLHF.